Listed below are T cell receptor beta chains from one sample, sequenced in a study of cytomegalovirus exposure and HLA in healthy donors. This table comes from immunoSEQ multiplex PCR, and its TCRdb copy is limited to in-frame clones, with some not included. This sample has 200,000 or so clones, with over 75% found just once. The sequenced sample was PBMCs. The receptors originated from a boy aged 2 to 9 in good health and CMV-seronegative. Each CDR3 is given with its conserved first and last residue. The order of the fields is D gene, J gene, V gene, clone size, CDR3 DNA, CDR3 protein. The D gene is left open where the match is weak. Clone sizes are given selectively: once, few, many, or a class where the clone is expanded.

D gene: TRBD2; J gene: TRBJ2-7; V gene: TRBV4-1; clone size: few; CDR3 DNA: TGCGCCAGCAGCCACCGCTGGGCGGGGGGGATCGACGAGCAGTACTTC; CDR3 protein: CASSHRWAGGIDEQYF
D gene: -; J gene: TRBJ2-3; V gene: TRBV11-3; clone size: -; CDR3 DNA: TGTGCCAGCAGCTTAGTCCTCCCAAGAAAGCTTGCTAGCACAGATACGCAGTATTTT; CDR3 protein: CASSLVLPRKLASTDTQYF
D gene: TRBD1; J gene: TRBJ1-2; V gene: TRBV10-3; clone size: -; CDR3 DNA: TGTGCCATCAGTGGGACAGGGGATAATGGCTACACCTTC; CDR3 protein: CAISGTGDNGYTF
D gene: -; J gene: TRBJ2-1; V gene: TRBV7-3; clone size: -; CDR3 DNA: TGTGCCAGCAGCTCTGGGGGGGCCCCGGGGAATGAGCAGTTCTTC; CDR3 protein: CASSSGGAPGNEQFF
D gene: TRBD1; J gene: TRBJ1-6; V gene: TRBV4-3; clone size: -; CDR3 DNA: TGCGCCAGCAGCCAAGGGGGATGGGGACAGGGCGCGAATTCACCCCTCCACTTT; CDR3 protein: CASSQGGWGQGANSPLHF
D gene: TRBD1; J gene: TRBJ1-1; V gene: TRBV7-2; clone size: -; CDR3 DNA: TGTGCCAGCAGCTTTATACGGGGACAGGGAACTTACACTGAAGCTTTCTTT; CDR3 protein: CASSFIRGQGTYTEAFF
D gene: TRBD2; J gene: TRBJ2-3; V gene: TRBV9; clone size: -; CDR3 DNA: TGTGCCAGCTGGAGCGGGGGGCCCACAGATACGCAGTATTTT; CDR3 protein: CASWSGGPTDTQYF
D gene: -; J gene: TRBJ1-2; V gene: TRBV19; clone size: few; CDR3 DNA: TGTGCCAGTAGTCAGGGCTATGGCTACACCTTC; CDR3 protein: CASSQGYGYTF
D gene: TRBD1; J gene: TRBJ2-4; V gene: TRBV19; clone size: few; CDR3 DNA: TGTGCCAGTAGTATCCAGGGGGCTTGGGACATTCAGTACTTC; CDR3 protein: CASSIQGAWDIQYF
D gene: TRBD1; J gene: TRBJ1-2; V gene: TRBV5-1; clone size: once; CDR3 DNA: TGCGCCAGCAGCTTAGACGCGGACAGGCTCTATGGCTACACCTTC; CDR3 protein: CASSLDADRLYGYTF
D gene: -; J gene: TRBJ1-6; V gene: TRBV9; clone size: -; CDR3 DNA: TGTGCCAGCAGCCAGGACACAATGAATTCACCCCTCCACTTT; CDR3 protein: CASSQDTMNSPLHF
D gene: -; J gene: TRBJ1-2; V gene: TRBV7-9; clone size: -; CDR3 DNA: TGTGCCAGCAGCTTGGGAGGGCCAGCTAACTATGGCTACACCTTC; CDR3 protein: CASSLGGPANYGYTF
D gene: TRBD1; J gene: TRBJ1-1; V gene: TRBV4-3; clone size: -; CDR3 DNA: TGCGCCAGCAGCCAAGAGGCAGGGGGCTTGGGCACTGAAGCTTTCTTT; CDR3 protein: CASSQEAGGLGTEAFF
D gene: -; J gene: TRBJ2-2; V gene: TRBV9; clone size: -; CDR3 DNA: TGTGCCAGCGGTGTGTCGGGGACCGGGGAGCTGTTTTTT; CDR3 protein: CASGVSGTGELFF
D gene: -; J gene: TRBJ1-4; V gene: TRBV5-4; clone size: -; CDR3 DNA: TGTGCCAGCAGCTTTGGACAGACTAATGAAAAACTGTTTTTT; CDR3 protein: CASSFGQTNEKLFF
D gene: TRBD1; J gene: TRBJ2-5; V gene: TRBV30; clone size: -; CDR3 DNA: TGTGCCTGGCGGACAGGGGGGCAAGAGACCCAGTACTTC; CDR3 protein: CAWRTGGQETQYF
D gene: -; J gene: TRBJ2-5; V gene: TRBV2; clone size: -; CDR3 DNA: TGTGCCAGCAGTGTACTCAGCGGACAAGAGACCCAGTACTTC; CDR3 protein: CASSVLSGQETQYF
D gene: -; J gene: TRBJ2-7; V gene: TRBV6-5; clone size: once; CDR3 DNA: TGTGCCAGCAGTTACTCTTGGGCCCCAAAATTCTACGAGCAGTACTTC; CDR3 protein: CASSYSWAPKFYEQYF
D gene: -; J gene: TRBJ1-1; V gene: TRBV5-4; clone size: -; CDR3 DNA: TGTGCCAGCAGCCCCGGCGTAGGGGTGAACACTGAAGCTTTCTTT; CDR3 protein: CASSPGVGVNTEAFF
D gene: -; J gene: TRBJ2-2; V gene: TRBV7-2; clone size: -; CDR3 DNA: TGTGCCAGCAGCTTCTCTGGGTTAGGGGTCGGGGAGCTGTTTTTT; CDR3 protein: CASSFSGLGVGELFF
D gene: -; J gene: TRBJ1-1; V gene: TRBV19; clone size: once; CDR3 DNA: TGTGCCAGTAGTATAGAATCACGGGGCACTGAAGCTTTCTTT; CDR3 protein: CASSIESRGTEAFF
D gene: -; J gene: TRBJ2-1; V gene: TRBV5-1; clone size: -; CDR3 DNA: TGCGCCAGCAGCTCCCTTTTGAGGTACAATGAGCAGTTCTTC; CDR3 protein: CASSSLLRYNEQFF
D gene: TRBD2; J gene: TRBJ2-3; V gene: TRBV7-2; clone size: -; CDR3 DNA: TGTGCCAGCAGCATAAGACTAGCAACAGATACGCAGTATTTT; CDR3 protein: CASSIRLATDTQYF
D gene: -; J gene: TRBJ2-2; V gene: TRBV30; clone size: -; CDR3 DNA: TGTGCCTGGAGTGTCAGGGGGGCCAACACCGGGGAGCTGTTTTTT; CDR3 protein: CAWSVRGANTGELFF
D gene: -; J gene: TRBJ2-3; V gene: TRBV7-9; clone size: -; CDR3 DNA: TGTGCCAGCAGCTTACCCCGCCTGGCGGGGCTGAGGGGCACAGATACGCAGTATTTT; CDR3 protein: CASSLPRLAGLRGTDTQYF
D gene: -; J gene: TRBJ2-2; V gene: TRBV5-5; clone size: -; CDR3 DNA: TGTGCCAGCAACTTTTCCCCTCAGAAAACCGGGGAGCTGTTTTTT; CDR3 protein: CASNFSPQKTGELFF
D gene: -; J gene: TRBJ1-6; V gene: TRBV27; clone size: -; CDR3 DNA: TGTGCCAGCAGTCAGACAGGCTATAATTCACCCCTCCACTTT; CDR3 protein: CASSQTGYNSPLHF
D gene: TRBD1; J gene: TRBJ2-7; V gene: TRBV4-2; clone size: -; CDR3 DNA: TGTGCCAGCAGCCCAGGGCCGGGACAGGGTTTCGAGCAGTACTTC; CDR3 protein: CASSPGPGQGFEQYF
D gene: -; J gene: TRBJ1-2; V gene: TRBV6-5; clone size: few; CDR3 DNA: TGTGCCAGCAGCCTTCAGGGTAGTGGCTACACCTTC; CDR3 protein: CASSLQGSGYTF